These 12 T cell receptor beta chains came from one sample sequenced in a study of control samples from healthy donors and cancer patients. Clones were sequenced by immunoSEQ multiplex PCR, and TCRdb holds only the in-frame ones, with some missing. Among under 85,000 clones listed, 93% were seen once. Sequencing was performed on PBMCs. The receptors were gathered from a woman between 40 and 55 years old with lung cancer.

V is TRBV6-5 and J is TRBJ1-5; TRBD1 is a possible D gene (5 bases). In germline, CDR1 is MNHEY, CDR2 SVGAGI. Trimming shortened V by 8 bases and J by 0 bases, and 14 bases separated the two germline ends. The CDR3 consists of 15 residues. CDR3 nucleotides: TGTGCCAGCCAAACGAGGGACTATAGCAATCAGCCCCAGCATTTT. As protein: CASQTRDYSNQPQHF.

The chain recombines TRBV27 with TRBJ1-1, with D perhaps matching TRBD1 (5 bases). The V and J ends lost 1 base and 4 bases respectively, with 7 bases between them. In germline, CDR1 is MNHEY, CDR2 SMNVEV (reference sequence). The CDR3 sequence is 13 residues long. The CDR3 DNA is TGTGCCAGCAGTTTATTGGGGCCCACTGAAGCTTTCTTT. Translated, it gives CASSLLGPTEAFF.

With respect to this clone: Additional DNA sequences in this sample encode the identical CDR3. The V gene is TRBV2, the J gene TRBJ2-3, with 9 bases matching TRBD2. Germline CDR1 is SNHLY and CDR2 is FYNNEI. Trimming cost V 1 base and J 5 bases; bases outside gene matches: 10. The CDR3 has 17 amino acids. CDR3 region: CASSEEAGGLRGDTQYF. For the CDR3, the DNA is TGTGCCAGCAGTGAAGAGGCGGGGGGGCTCCGGGGAGATACGCAGTATTTT.

The chain has TRBV5-4 and TRBJ2-1; no reliable D call. Germline values: CDR1 SGHNT, CDR2 YYREEE (reference sequence). The CDR3 is 15 residues long. The V gene lost 4 bases and the J gene lost 6 bases, with 17 bases spanning the gap. The CDR3 loop is CASSGPPLGSNEQFF. In DNA form, the CDR3 reads TGTGCCAGCAGCGGGCCACCGCTCGGCTCCAATGAGCAGTTCTTC.

The chain carries TRBV11-2 and TRBJ1-1, with D perhaps TRBD1 (6 bases). The CDR3 is 14 amino acids. CDR1 and CDR2 (germline): SGHAT, FQNNGV. Trimming removed 2 bases at V and 4 bases at J, with 11 bases between. CDR3 DNA sequence: TGTGCCAGCAGCTTATATCAGGGGAGCACTGAAGCTTTCTTT. This encodes CASSLYQGSTEAFF.

This chain uses TRBV27 with TRBJ1-4; D is unresolved. The CDR3 is 13 residues long. Trimming removed 8 bases from V and 0 bases from J, with 7 bases in between. CDR1 is MNHEY, CDR2 SMNVEV, per germline (reference sequence). The CDR3 loop reads CASSYATNEKLFF. In DNA form, the CDR3 reads TGTGCCAGCTCCTATGCAACTAATGAAAAACTGTTTTTT.

J is TRBJ2-3 and V is TRBV4-2, with 9 bases lining up with TRBD2. The junction had 5 bases not matched to a gene; V was cut back by 4 bases and J by 6 bases. Germline CDR1 reads LGHNA; CDR2 reads YNFKEQ. The CDR3 sequence is 14 residues long. The CDR3 DNA follows: TGTGCCAGCAGCCCGCGGGGGGGCTCCGATACGCAGTATTTT. It specifies CASSPRGGSDTQYF.

The chain carries TRBV10-3 and TRBJ2-5, with TRBD2 identical over 14 bases. The CDR3 is 14 amino acids. CDR1 is ENHRY and CDR2 is SYGVKD in the germline V gene. Trimming took 9 bases from V and 4 from J; bases not matched to a gene: 4. The CDR3: CAISGTSGGETQYF. The CDR3 region has the DNA TGTGCCATATCCGGGACTAGCGGGGGAGAGACCCAGTACTTC.

This chain uses TRBV6-6 with TRBJ1-5; 8 bases are a match to TRBD1. Germline assignment: CDR1 MNHNY and CDR2 SVGAGI (reference sequence). Trimming at V came to 0 bases and at J to 5 bases, leaving 6 bases not matched to a gene. The CDR3 is 16 amino acids. CDR3 DNA: TGTGCCAGCAGTTACTCTTTAACAGGGGGGGATCAGCCCCAGCATTTT. As protein: CASSYSLTGGDQPQHF.

The chain is built from TRBV2 and TRBJ1-2; tentative D call: TRBD1 (5 bases). Deletions cut 6 bases from V and 6 bases from J, with 11 bases between. Germline-derived CDR1 and CDR2 are SNHLY and FYNNEI. The CDR3 is 12 residues long. CDR3 residues: CASRAGPDGYTF. In DNA form, the CDR3 reads TGTGCCAGCAGGGCGGGGCCGGATGGCTACACCTTC.

The chain joins TRBV5-4 to TRBJ2-7, with D possibly being TRBD1 or TRBD2 (5 bases each). The CDR3 covers 11 residues. Trimming removed 4 bases from V and 7 bases from J, with 9 bases in between. The germline V gene has CDR1 SGHNT and CDR2 YYREEE (reference sequence). The CDR3 DNA reads as TGTGCCAGCAGCGTCGGGACGGAGCAGTACTTC. Translation gives CASSVGTEQYF.

V usage is TRBV12-5 and J usage is TRBJ1-3; possibly TRBD1 for D (6 bases). Trimming stripped 2 bases from V and 7 bases from J, with 12 bases between. CDR3 length: 14 amino acids. CDR1 and CDR2 (germline): LGHNT, FRNRAP. The CDR3 nucleotides are TGTGCTAGTGGTTTGTCGGGGGGCAGTAACACCATATATTTT. This gives the protein CASGLSGGSNTIYF.